This T cell receptor (beta chain) originates from a study of control samples from healthy donors and cancer patients. Profiled with immunoSEQ multiplex PCR; TCRdb holds only in-frame clones, not every one. The sample includes roughly 450,000 clones, around nine tenths seen only once; the top ten take 5.5% to 7.5%. This clone occurred once. Trimming removed 3 bases from V and 0 bases from J; junction bases left unmatched: 2. There are 14 residues in the CDR3. CDR1 and CDR2 (germline): SGHKS, YYEKEE (reference sequence). The sequencing sample was made of PBMCs. The rearrangement joins TRBV5-5 to TRBJ2-7, with 8 bases that match TRBD1. This TCR was sampled from a middle-aged man with head and neck cancer. CDR3 sequence (DNA): TGTGCCAGCAGCTACACAGGGGGCTCCTACGAGCAGTACTTC. Its protein product is CASSYTGGSYEQYF.